This T cell receptor beta chain stems from a study of blood T cell repertoires in COVID-19. Study information: Samples came from the United States, Italy and Spain, spanning acute and convalescent COVID-19. The cDNA or gDNA used as material had been derived from T cells, B-cell-depleted T cells, or PBMCs.

Participant ages covered about 18 to 95 years across about 25 US areas. Sequenced by immunoSEQ multiplex PCR; TCRdb stores in-frame clones only, minus some. The table includes around 230,000 clones, about nine tenths detected once. Germline V gene data show CDR1 as SGHDN and CDR2 as FVKESK. The V segment lost 4 bases and the J segment 13 bases; nucleotides outside the gene matches: 9. The CDR3 spans 14 residues. This chain connects TRBV14 to TRBJ1-6; the match to TRBD1 covers 8 bases. Material for sequencing was PBMCs or T cells enriched from blood (not recorded which). This receptor was taken from a woman aged 40 to 49 with acute COVID-19. This CDR3 reads CASSRRMTGDPLHF. Here the CDR3 DNA reads TGTGCCAGCAGCCGAAGAATGACAGGGGATCCCCTCCACTTT. The full variable domain, rest sourced from reference TRBV14 and TRBJ1-6, is EAGVTQFPSHSVIEKGQTVTLRCDPISGHDNLYWYRRVMGKEIKFLLHFVKESKQDESGMPNNRFLAERTGGTYSTLKVQPAELEDSGVYFCASSRRMTGDPLHFGNGTRLTVT.